This TCR beta chain was identified during a study of T cell responses to AZD1222 COVID-19 vaccine. TCRdb keeps only in-frame clones here, not all; method: immunoSEQ multiplex PCR. The sample carries approximately 160,000 clones, approximately 88% recorded once. The CDR3 is made up of 15 amino acids. CDR1 and CDR2 (germline): SQVTM, ANQGSEA. With V trimmed by 3 bases and J by 1 base, 6 bases remained unmatched. This specimen was peripheral blood, taken on day 0 of MenACWY control vaccination. The chain links TRBV29-1 to TRBJ1-2; 9 positions agree with TRBD1. The receptor was derived from an adult in good health. CDR3 region: CSVEGGQGFNYGYTF. The CDR3 DNA reads as TGCAGCGTTGAGGGGGGACAGGGCTTTAACTATGGCTACACCTTC.